This is a list of T cell receptor beta chains from one sample in a study of T cells in narcolepsy. Only in-frame clones appear in the TCRdb table, and some are missing; sequencing was by immunoSEQ multiplex PCR. The sample lists over 25,000 clones; around 78% were seen once. Sequencing used CD45RA- memory CD4+ T cells from PBMCs. These receptors all come from a human donor with narcolepsy. CDR3s leave out the opening cysteine and the closing phenylalanine or tryptophan.

J gene | V gene | CDR3 protein
TRBJ1-2 | TRBV7-2 | ASSLRGPNYGYT
TRBJ1-4 | TRBV11-2 | ASSPKALDRRNEKLF
TRBJ2-1 | TRBV7-6 | ASSLGRGGEQF
TRBJ2-3 | TRBV6-5 | ASSYGGASSTDTQY
TRBJ1-1 | TRBV23-1 | ASRERQGRRTEAF
TRBJ2-1 | TRBV7-2 | ASSSGTSGFDEQF
TRBJ1-2 | TRBV6-5 | ASSYTRDYGYT
TRBJ2-3 | TRBV7-7 | ASSPTLLPGVSRTSTDTQY
TRBJ2-3 | TRBV4-1 | ASSQDSRGIGTDTQY
TRBJ1-5 | TRBV10-2 | ASRENGNQPQH
TRBJ2-3 | TRBV2 | ASRQRGGADTQY
TRBJ1-5 | TRBV2 | ASSDPGVRGFSNQPQH
TRBJ2-3 | TRBV6-5 | ASSLTGDTQY
TRBJ2-7 | TRBV2 | ASSQDRGEQY
TRBJ2-1 | TRBV5-1 | ASSLALGQGIDEQF
TRBJ1-4 | TRBV25-1 | ASSAHPGTGNEKLF
TRBJ1-3 | TRBV28 | ASSLQTLAGNTIY
TRBJ2-2 | TRBV7-3 | ASSSRSAGGAGELF
TRBJ1-1 | TRBV25-1 | ASSGLTGLNTEAF
TRBJ2-2 | TRBV7-7 | ASSLGGVGTGELF
TRBJ2-1 | TRBV9 | ASSVASGLDEQF
TRBJ2-1 | TRBV5-6 | ASSLTSGGYNEQF
TRBJ1-3 | TRBV19 | ASGRSKTGAGNTIY
TRBJ2-1 | TRBV5-4 | ASSSPGQPINEQF
TRBJ2-1 | TRBV18 | ASSSGVQSSYNEQF
TRBJ2-1 | TRBV5-1 | ASSFSGTSGNNEQF
TRBJ2-7 | TRBV5-1 | ASSLRDQGWSEQY
TRBJ2-7 | TRBV5-1 | ASSLRGMESSYEQY
TRBJ2-5 | TRBV5-1 | ASSLRTNQETQY
. | TRBV7-6 | ASSKGLPYEQY
TRBJ2-5 | TRBV7-9 | ASSLNDYQETQY
TRBJ2-1 | TRBV27 | ASSFRPHGLAGENEQF
TRBJ2-3 | TRBV30 | AWSVGTSGDTQY
TRBJ2-2 | TRBV6-1 | ASSVDRGTGELF
TRBJ2-7 | TRBV11-3 | ASSLAGTGEQY
TRBJ1-1 | TRBV7-8 | ASSFKVNTEAF
TRBJ1-5 | TRBV7-7 | ASSFTGMSGEESNQPQH
TRBJ2-5 | TRBV5-1 | ASLPDRGRETQY
TRBJ2-6 | TRBV19 | ASSHRGSSGANVLT
TRBJ2-3 | TRBV30 | ATVNGATDTQY
TRBJ2-1 | TRBV11-1 | ASSLGLAGGMNEQF
TRBJ1-5 | TRBV10-3 | AISGRGRDQPQH
TRBJ2-3 | TRBV6-6 | ASSKGPSGGTDTQY
TRBJ2-7 | TRBV29-1 | SVVLSYEQY
TRBJ2-3 | TRBV11-2 | ASSFTGGTDTQY